A single TCR beta chain is shown here with its context. What it binds is unknown. The use of a sample-barcoded 5' primer and a J-beta primer mix characterized a second PCR of roughly 7 to 11 cycles. Each CDR3 protein gets one entry after TCRdb re-called the 5' RACE reads with MiXCR. In the table there are over a million distinct CDR3 sequences, around 59% of which are singletons. The V gene lost 0 bases and the J gene lost 8 bases, with 15 bases spanning the gap. CDR1 and CDR2 (germline): SGDLS, YYNGEE. CDR3 length: 15 amino acids. This specimen belongs to a study of blood T cells in healthy people across ages. Study-level results: A roughly linear age-dependent decrease characterized TCR beta diversity per million T cells. Strong correlation was found linking TCR beta diversity to naive T cell percentage.

V usage is TRBV9 and J usage is TRBJ2-1; D may be TRBD2 (6 bases). The sequencing input was blood. The TCR was taken from a man aged 18 to 30 in good health. The CDR3 is CASSVGAGGVYEQFF. In DNA form, the CDR3 reads TGTGCCAGCAGCGTAGGGGCCGGGGGTGTCTATGAGCAGTTCTTC.